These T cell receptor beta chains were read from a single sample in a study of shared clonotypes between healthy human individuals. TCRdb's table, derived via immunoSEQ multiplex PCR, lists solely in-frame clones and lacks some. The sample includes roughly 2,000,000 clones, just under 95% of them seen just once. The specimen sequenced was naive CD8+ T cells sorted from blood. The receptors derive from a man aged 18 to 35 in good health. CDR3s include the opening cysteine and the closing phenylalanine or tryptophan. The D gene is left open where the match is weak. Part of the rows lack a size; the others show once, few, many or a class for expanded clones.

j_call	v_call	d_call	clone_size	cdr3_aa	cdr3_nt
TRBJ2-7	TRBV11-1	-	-	CASSLTPGEEQYF	TGTGCCAGCAGTCTCACCCCAGGGGAAGAGCAGTACTTC
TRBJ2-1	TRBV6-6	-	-	CASSYSPNYEQFF	TGTGCCAGCAGTTACAGCCCTAACTATGAGCAGTTCTTC
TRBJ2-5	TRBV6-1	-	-	CASSEGWELEGETQYF	TGTGCCAGCAGTGAAGGCTGGGAGCTGGAGGGGGAGACCCAGTACTTC
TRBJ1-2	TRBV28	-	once	CAIARITGSGYGYTF	TGTGCCATCGCCCGAATAACAGGCAGTGGCTATGGCTACACCTTC
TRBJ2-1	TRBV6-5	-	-	CASSYSDSNEQFF	TGTGCCAGCAGTTACAGTGACAGCAATGAGCAGTTCTTC
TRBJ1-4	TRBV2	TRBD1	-	CASSKGQEANEKLFF	TGTGCCAGCAGTAAGGGACAGGAAGCTAATGAAAAACTGTTTTTT
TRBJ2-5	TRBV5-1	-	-	CASSLVGGGVETQYF	TGCGCCAGCAGCTTGGTGGGTGGCGGGGTTGAGACCCAGTACTTC
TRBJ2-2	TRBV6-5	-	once	CASSFYVAGELFF	TGTGCCAGCAGTTTCTATGTCGCCGGGGAGCTGTTTTTT
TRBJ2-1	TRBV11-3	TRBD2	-	CASSLGPSGSLNEQFF	TGTGCCAGCAGCTTAGGTCCTAGCGGTAGTTTGAATGAGCAGTTCTTC
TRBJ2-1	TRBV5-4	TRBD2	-	CASSLVRTRAYNEQFF	TGTGCCAGCAGCTTGGTTCGGACTAGGGCTTACAATGAGCAGTTCTTC
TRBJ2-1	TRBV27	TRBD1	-	CASSLYGTVNEQFF	TGTGCCAGCAGTTTATACGGGACAGTTAATGAGCAGTTCTTC
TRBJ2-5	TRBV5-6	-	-	CASSLTGSGFKETQYF	TGTGCCAGCAGCTTGACGGGGAGTGGATTCAAAGAGACCCAGTACTTC
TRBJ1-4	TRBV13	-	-	CASSPDGTNEKLFF	TGTGCCAGCAGCCCCGACGGAACTAATGAAAAACTGTTTTTT
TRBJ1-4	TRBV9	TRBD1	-	CASSADPLDREGEKLFF	TGTGCCAGCAGCGCCGACCCTCTTGACAGGGAGGGTGAAAAACTGTTTTTT
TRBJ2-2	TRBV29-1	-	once	CSVEGEGRELFF	TGCAGCGTTGAAGGGGAAGGCAGGGAGCTGTTTTTT
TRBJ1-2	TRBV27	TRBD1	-	CASGLTGGFLGYTF	TGTGCCAGCGGGTTGACAGGGGGGTTTCTTGGCTACACCTTC
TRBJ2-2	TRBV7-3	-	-	CASSPLPSATGELFF	TGTGCCAGCAGCCCATTACCCAGCGCCACCGGGGAGCTGTTTTTT
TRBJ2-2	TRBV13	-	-	CASSSRDLITGELFF	TGTGCCAGCAGCTCCCGGGACCTAATCACCGGGGAGCTGTTTTTT
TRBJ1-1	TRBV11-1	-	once	CASSFWGPMNTEAFF	TGTGCCAGCAGCTTCTGGGGACCTATGAACACTGAAGCTTTCTTT
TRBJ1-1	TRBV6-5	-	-	CASTNGGAGAFF	TGTGCCAGCACTAACGGGGGGGCAGGAGCTTTCTTT
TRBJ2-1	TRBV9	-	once	CASSDGGRSYNEQFF	TGTGCCAGCAGCGACGGGGGGCGCTCCTACAATGAGCAGTTCTTC
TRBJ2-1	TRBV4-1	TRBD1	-	CASSQGVTGGYDEQFF	TGCGCCAGCAGCCAAGGGGTGACAGGGGGCTACGATGAGCAGTTCTTC
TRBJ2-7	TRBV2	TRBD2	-	CASSPGRAYEQYF	TGTGCCAGCAGCCCCGGGAGGGCCTACGAGCAGTACTTC
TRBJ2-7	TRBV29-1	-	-	CSVEDHKSSYEQYF	TGCAGCGTTGAAGATCACAAGAGCTCCTACGAGCAGTACTTC
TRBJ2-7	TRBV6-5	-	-	CASSRDTSYEQYF	TGTGCCAGCTCCCGGGACACCTCCTACGAGCAGTACTTC
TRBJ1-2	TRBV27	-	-	CASSFQANYGYTF	TGTGCCAGCAGTTTCCAGGCCAACTATGGCTACACCTTC
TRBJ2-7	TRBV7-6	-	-	CASSLVVDTYEQYF	TGTGCCAGCAGCTTAGTGGTCGACACCTACGAGCAGTACTTC
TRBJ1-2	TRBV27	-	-	CASSLGGAHGYTF	TGTGCCAGCAGTTTAGGGGGGGCCCATGGCTACACCTTC
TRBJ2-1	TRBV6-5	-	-	CASSYSDSYNEQFF	TGTGCCAGCAGTTACTCCGACAGCTACAATGAGCAGTTCTTC
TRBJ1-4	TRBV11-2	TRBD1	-	CASSLFRQGTEKLFF	TGTGCCAGCAGCTTATTTCGACAGGGCACTGAAAAACTGTTTTTT
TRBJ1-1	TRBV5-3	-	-	CARSFRATEAFF	TGTGCCAGAAGCTTCAGGGCAACGGAAGCTTTCTTT
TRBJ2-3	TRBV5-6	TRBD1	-	CASSSDRDTDTQYF	TGTGCCAGCAGCTCCGACAGGGACACAGATACGCAGTATTTT
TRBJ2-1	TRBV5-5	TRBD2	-	CASSPGLADYNEQFF	TGTGCCAGCAGCCCCGGACTAGCGGATTACAATGAGCAGTTCTTC
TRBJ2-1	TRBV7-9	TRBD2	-	CASSLVAGEIGQFF	TGTGCCAGCAGCTTAGTAGCGGGAGAGATAGGGCAGTTCTTC
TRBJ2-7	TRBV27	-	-	CASRGDRYEQYF	TGTGCCAGCAGAGGGGATAGGTACGAGCAGTACTTC
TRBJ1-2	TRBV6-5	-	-	CASSYWPQGSDYGYTF	TGTGCCAGCAGTTACTGGCCCCAGGGCTCGGACTATGGCTACACCTTC
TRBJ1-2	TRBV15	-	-	CATSRMGANYGYTF	TGTGCCACCAGCAGAATGGGGGCTAACTATGGCTACACCTTC
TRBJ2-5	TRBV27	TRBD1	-	CASSLYVRGQAWEQETQYF	TGTGCCAGCAGTTTGTATGTAAGGGGGCAAGCGTGGGAACAAGAGACCCAGTACTTC
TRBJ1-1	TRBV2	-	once	CASSELSNTEAFF	TGTGCCAGCAGTGAACTGTCTAACACTGAAGCTTTCTTT
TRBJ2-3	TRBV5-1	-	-	CASSLGPGGTDTQYF	TGCGCCAGCAGCTTGGGGCCGGGGGGCACAGATACGCAGTATTTT
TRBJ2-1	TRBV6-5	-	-	CASSYTDHNEQFF	TGTGCCAGCAGTTACACCGACCACAATGAGCAGTTCTTC
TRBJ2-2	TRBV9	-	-	CASSAPLGAGELFF	TGTGCCAGCAGCGCCCCCCTCGGGGCCGGGGAGCTGTTTTTT
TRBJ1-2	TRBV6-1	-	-	CASREDRGYGYTF	TGTGCCAGCAGGGAGGACAGAGGCTATGGCTACACCTTC
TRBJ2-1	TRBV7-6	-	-	CASSSLQGPYNEQFF	TGTGCCAGCAGTTCTCTACAAGGCCCCTACAATGAGCAGTTCTTC
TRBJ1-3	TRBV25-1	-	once	CASSEVGGSGNTIYF	TGTGCCAGCAGTGAGGTAGGGGGGTCTGGAAACACCATATATTTT
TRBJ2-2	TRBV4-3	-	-	CASSQENTGELFF	TGCGCCAGCAGCCAAGAGAACACCGGGGAGCTGTTTTTT
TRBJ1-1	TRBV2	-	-	CASIFSNTEAFF	TGTGCCAGCATCTTCAGTAACACTGAAGCTTTCTTT
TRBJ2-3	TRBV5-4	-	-	CASSFVGTDTQYF	TGTGCCAGCAGCTTTGTGGGGACAGATACGCAGTATTTT
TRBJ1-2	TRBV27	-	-	CASSLRGGGPSGYTF	TGTGCCAGCAGTTTGCGGGGAGGGGGTCCTTCGGGCTACACCTTC
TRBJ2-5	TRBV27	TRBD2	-	CASSSLAGLETQYF	TGTGCCAGCAGTTCTCTAGCGGGATTGGAGACCCAGTACTTC